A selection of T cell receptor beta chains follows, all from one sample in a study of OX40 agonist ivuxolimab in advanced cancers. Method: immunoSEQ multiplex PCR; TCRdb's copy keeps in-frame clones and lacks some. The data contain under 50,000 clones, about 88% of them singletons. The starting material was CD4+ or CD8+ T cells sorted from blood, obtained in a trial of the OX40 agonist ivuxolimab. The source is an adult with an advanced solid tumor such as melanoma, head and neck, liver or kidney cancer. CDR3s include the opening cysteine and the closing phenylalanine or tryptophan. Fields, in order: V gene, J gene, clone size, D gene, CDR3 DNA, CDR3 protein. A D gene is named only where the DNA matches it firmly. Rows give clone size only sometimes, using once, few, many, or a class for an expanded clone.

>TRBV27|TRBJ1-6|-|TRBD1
TGTGCCAGCAGATTAGACAGGGGGAATTCACCCCTCCACTTT
CASRLDRGNSPLHF
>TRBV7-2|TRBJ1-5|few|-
TGTGCCAGCACCTCACAGGAAGGACAGCCCCAGCATTTT
CASTSQEGQPQHF
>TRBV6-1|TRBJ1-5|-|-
TGTGCCAGCAGGTCCGGGGCCAGGGATCAGCCCCAGCATTTT
CASRSGARDQPQHF
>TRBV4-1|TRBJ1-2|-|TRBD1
TGCGCCAGCAGCTTCAGACAGGGGGACTATGGCTACACCTTC
CASSFRQGDYGYTF
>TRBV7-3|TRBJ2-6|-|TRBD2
TGTGCCAGCAGCCTCCGGGGGAGGGATCCTGGGGCCAACGTCCTGACTTTC
CASSLRGRDPGANVLTF
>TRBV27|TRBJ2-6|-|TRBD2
TGTGCCAGCACGGCTAGCGGGAGGGTTGGGGCCAACGTCCTGACTTTC
CASTASGRVGANVLTF
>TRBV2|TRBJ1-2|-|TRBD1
TGTGCCAGCAGTCGTCGGACAGGCCAGTCTAACTATGGCTACACCTTC
CASSRRTGQSNYGYTF
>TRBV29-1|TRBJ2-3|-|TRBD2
TGCAGCGTTACCGGGACTAGCGGCACAGATACGCAGTATTTT
CSVTGTSGTDTQYF
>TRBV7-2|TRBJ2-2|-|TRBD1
TGTGCCAGCAGCTTGACAGGGCTGGCCGGGGAGCTGTTTTTT
CASSLTGLAGELFF
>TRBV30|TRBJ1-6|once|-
TGTGTAGGCGGCATAGGGCCCCTCCACTTT
CVGGIGPLHF
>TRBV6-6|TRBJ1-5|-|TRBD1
TGTGCCAGCAGTCCACAGGGGGCTGCCAATCAGCCCCAGCATTTT
CASSPQGAANQPQHF
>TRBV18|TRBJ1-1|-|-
TGTGCCAGCTCACCGCAGGACGGAATGAACACTGAAGCTTTCTTT
CASSPQDGMNTEAFF
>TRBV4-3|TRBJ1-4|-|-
TGCGCCAGCAGCCCTCGAGGGGCGGATCTTAATGAAAAACTGTTTTTT
CASSPRGADLNEKLFF
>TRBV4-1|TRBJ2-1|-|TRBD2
TGCGCCAGCAGCCTCATAGCGGGTGGGTCCTACAATGAGCAGTTCTTC
CASSLIAGGSYNEQFF
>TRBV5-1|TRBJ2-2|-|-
TGCGCCAGCAGCTTGGCCTCAGCGAACACCGGGGAGCTGTTTTTT
CASSLASANTGELFF
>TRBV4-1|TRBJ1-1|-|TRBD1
TGCGCCAGCAGCCACATGACAGGGGGTGCTGAAGCTTTCTTT
CASSHMTGGAEAFF
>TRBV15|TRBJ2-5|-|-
TGTGCCACCAGCTTCGACCCAGGGGAGACCCAGTACTTC
CATSFDPGETQYF
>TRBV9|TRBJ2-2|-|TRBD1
TGTGCCAGCAGCGAACAGGGGGCGTACACCGGGGAGCTGTTTTTT
CASSEQGAYTGELFF
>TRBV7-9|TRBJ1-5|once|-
TGTGCCAGCAGCTACGAACTGGGTAGGGATAGCAATCAGCCCCAGCATTTT
CASSYELGRDSNQPQHF
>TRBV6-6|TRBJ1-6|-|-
TGTGCCAGCGGCCCGGACGGAAATTCACCCCTCCACTTT
CASGPDGNSPLHF
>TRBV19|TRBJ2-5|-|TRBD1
TGTGCCAGTAGTATGCAGGACAGGGGGATCCAAGAGACCCAGTACTTC
CASSMQDRGIQETQYF
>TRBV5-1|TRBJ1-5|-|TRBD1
TGCGCCAGCAGATTGGGACAGGATATAGAGCCCCAGCATTTT
CASRLGQDIEPQHF
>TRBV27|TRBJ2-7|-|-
TGTGCCAGCAGTTCCCCCGGCAGGGGAGACGAGCAGTACTTC
CASSSPGRGDEQYF
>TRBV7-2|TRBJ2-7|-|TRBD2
TGTGCCAGCAGCTTAGTTTGGACTAGCGAGTCCGAGAGCTCCTACGAGCAGTACTTC
CASSLVWTSESESSYEQYF
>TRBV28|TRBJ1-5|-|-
TGTGCCAGCAGTTTAGGTGGGGGAAGCAATCAGCCCCAGCATTTT
CASSLGGGSNQPQHF
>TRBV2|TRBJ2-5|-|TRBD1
TGTGCCAGCTGTCAGACAGGGGGCCAAGAGACCCAGTACTTC
CASCQTGGQETQYF
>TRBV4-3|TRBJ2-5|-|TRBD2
TGCGCCAGCAGCCAAGATCTTGTTAGCGGGGGGGCGGTTAGAGAGACCCAGTACTTC
CASSQDLVSGGAVRETQYF
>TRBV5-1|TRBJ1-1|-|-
TGCGCCAGCAGCTTGGTGAGTCCACCCGCCGAAGCTTTCTTT
CASSLVSPPAEAFF
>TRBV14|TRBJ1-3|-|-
TGTGCCAGCAGCCACGCAGGGGCCATCTCTGGAAACACCATATATTTT
CASSHAGAISGNTIYF
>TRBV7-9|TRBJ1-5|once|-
TGTGCCAGCAGCTTACTTGAGTCCGCCCAGCCCCAGCATTTT
CASSLLESAQPQHF
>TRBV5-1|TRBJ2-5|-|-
TGCGCCAGCAGCGTCGGGGTAAGGAGGGGAGAAGAGACCCAGTACTTC
CASSVGVRRGEETQYF
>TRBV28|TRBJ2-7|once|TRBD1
TGTGCCAGTCAAACCTACAGGGGTACCCACGAGCAGTACTTC
CASQTYRGTHEQYF
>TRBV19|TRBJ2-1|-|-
TGTGCCAGTAGCGGAATTATCAACTCCTACAATGAGCAGTTCTTC
CASSGIINSYNEQFF
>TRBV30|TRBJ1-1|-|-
TGTGCCTGGACCCGCGGGAGGGGAGGGTACACTGAAGCTTTCTTT
CAWTRGRGGYTEAFF
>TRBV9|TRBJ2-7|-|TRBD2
TGTGCCAGCAGCGTAGGGGGACTAGCGGGGGACGAGCAGTACTTC
CASSVGGLAGDEQYF
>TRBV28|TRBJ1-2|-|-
TGTGCCAGCAGTTCCCAGGAAAACTATGGCTACACCTTC
CASSSQENYGYTF
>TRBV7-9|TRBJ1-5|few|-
TGTGCCAGCAGCTTAGGTCAGAATCAGCCCCAGCATTTT
CASSLGQNQPQHF
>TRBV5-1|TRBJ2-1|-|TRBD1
TGCGCCAGCAGCTTGGCGGGACAGGGGGCAAATGAGCAGTTCTTC
CASSLAGQGANEQFF
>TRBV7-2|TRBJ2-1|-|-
TGTGCCAGCCGGGACGGTTACAATGAGCAGTTCTTC
CASRDGYNEQFF
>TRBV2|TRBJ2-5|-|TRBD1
TGTGCCAGCACCCGGGACAGGAGCCAAGAGACCCAGTACTTC
CASTRDRSQETQYF
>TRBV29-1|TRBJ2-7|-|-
TGCAGCGTTGTTTCCACAAGCTCCTACGAGCAGTACTTC
CSVVSTSSYEQYF
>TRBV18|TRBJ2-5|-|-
TGTGCCAGCTCACCATTTATCCAAGAGACCCAGTACTTC
CASSPFIQETQYF
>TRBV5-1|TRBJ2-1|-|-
TGCGCCAGTAGCCTCCAAGACAGTTCGATCTACAATGAGCAGTTCTTC
CASSLQDSSIYNEQFF
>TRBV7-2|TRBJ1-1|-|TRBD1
TGTGCCAGCAGCCGCAAAGTTAACAGGGGACCTCATGAGGCTTTCTTT
CASSRKVNRGPHEAFF
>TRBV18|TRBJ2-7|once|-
TGTGCCAGCTCACCGGACTGGCTACGCTCCTACGAGCAGTACTTC
CASSPDWLRSYEQYF
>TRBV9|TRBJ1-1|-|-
TGTGCCAGCAGTGACAGGTGGAACACTGAAGCTTTCTTT
CASSDRWNTEAFF
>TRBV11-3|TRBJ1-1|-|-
TGTGCCAGCAACCCCGGGGAGGCCAAAAGACTGGCAACTGAAGCTTTCTTT
CASNPGEAKRLATEAFF
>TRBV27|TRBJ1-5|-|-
TGTGCCAGCAGTTTCCCAGGACAGCTTCAATTTCAGCCCCAGCATTTT
CASSFPGQLQFQPQHF
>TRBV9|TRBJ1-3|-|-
TGTGCCAGCAGCGTAGGCGGATTTGGAAACACCATATATTTT
CASSVGGFGNTIYF
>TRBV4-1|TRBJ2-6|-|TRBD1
TGCGCCAGCAGCCAAGAGGCGTCCTTCGGGACAGTCAGATCTGGGGCCAACGTCCTGACTTTC
CASSQEASFGTVRSGANVLTF
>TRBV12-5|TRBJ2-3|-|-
TGTGCTAGTGGTGCCGCGTACGGTACGCAGTATTTT
CASGAAYGTQYF
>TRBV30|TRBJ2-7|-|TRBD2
TGTGCCTGGAGTGTACGTGACACGGGAGGGTTGCAGTACTTC
CAWSVRDTGGLQYF
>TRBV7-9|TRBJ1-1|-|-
TGTGCCAGCAGATTCAGGGTTGGCACTGAAGCTTTCTTT
CASRFRVGTEAFF